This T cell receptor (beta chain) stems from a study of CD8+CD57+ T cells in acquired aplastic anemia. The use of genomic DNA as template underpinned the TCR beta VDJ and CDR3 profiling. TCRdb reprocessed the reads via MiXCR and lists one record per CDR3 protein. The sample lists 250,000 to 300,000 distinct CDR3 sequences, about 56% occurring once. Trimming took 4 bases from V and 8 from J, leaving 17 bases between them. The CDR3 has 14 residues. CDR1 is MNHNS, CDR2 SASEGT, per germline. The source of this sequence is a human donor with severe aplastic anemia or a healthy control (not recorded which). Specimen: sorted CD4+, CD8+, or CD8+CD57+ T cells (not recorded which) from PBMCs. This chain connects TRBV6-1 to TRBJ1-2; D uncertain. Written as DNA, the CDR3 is TGTGCCAGCAGTGCGAGGTCTAAAGATTGGGGCTACACCTTC. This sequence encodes CASSARSKDWGYTF.